The rows below give T cell receptor beta chains drawn from one sample of a study of cytomegalovirus exposure and HLA in healthy donors. Sequencing was performed with immunoSEQ multiplex PCR; in TCRdb, only in-frame clones are kept and a portion is missing. Altogether 210,000 or so clones are present, more than 60% being singletons, with the ten largest covering 0.2% to 0.25%. Sequenced input: PBMCs. The receptor source for this set is a girl aged 2-10 years in good health and CMV-seronegative. Both conserved end residues are part of each CDR3. D genes are given only for firm matches. Only some rows state a clone size, as once, few, many or a class for expanded clones.

d_gene,len,v_gene,j_gene,abundance,CDR3aa,CDR3nt
.,17,TRBV21-1,TRBJ2-6,few,CASSKQGQASGANVLTF,TGTGCCAGCAGCAAACAGGGACAGGCTTCTGGGGCCAACGTCCTGACTTTC
.,14,TRBV5-6,TRBJ1-4,.,CASSLSGTAEKLFF,TGTGCCAGTAGCTTGTCTGGGACTGCTGAAAAACTGTTTTTT
.,15,TRBV7-9,TRBJ2-7,few,CASSLVTVTSYEQYF,TGTGCCAGCAGCTTAGTGACAGTCACCTCCTACGAGCAGTACTTC
TRBD2,17,TRBV19,TRBJ2-1,.,CASSMASGRSSYNEQFF,TGTGCCAGTAGTATGGCTAGCGGGAGGAGCTCCTACAATGAGCAGTTCTTC
.,15,TRBV7-2,TRBJ2-7,.,CASSSTGPSSYEQYF,TGTGCCAGCAGCTCCACAGGGCCCAGCTCCTACGAGCAGTACTTC
TRBD1,15,TRBV6-5,TRBJ1-1,few,CASSYLGTGVAEAFF,TGTGCCAGCAGTTACTTGGGGACAGGGGTCGCTGAAGCTTTCTTT
.,14,TRBV6-1,TRBJ1-5,.,CASSEVHFDQPQHF,TGTGCCAGCAGTGAAGTGCACTTCGATCAGCCCCAGCATTTT
TRBD2,15,TRBV18,TRBJ2-7,once,CASSPRTSGTHEQYF,TGTGCCAGCTCACCTCGGACTAGCGGGACTCACGAGCAGTACTTC
.,15,TRBV7-6,TRBJ2-6,.,CASSPDRAGANVLTF,TGTGCCAGCAGCCCGGATCGGGCTGGGGCCAACGTCCTGACTTTC
.,14,TRBV7-9,TRBJ1-4,.,CASRRGATNEKLFF,TGTGCCAGCAGACGGGGGGCGACTAATGAAAAACTGTTTTTT
TRBD2,14,TRBV6-1,TRBJ2-1,.,CASRGSSGVNEQFF,TGTGCCAGCAGGGGTTCTAGCGGTGTCAATGAGCAGTTCTTC
.,16,TRBV7-2,TRBJ1-1,.,CASSLVGGRVNTEAFF,TGTGCCAGCAGCTTGGTGGGTGGTCGGGTTAACACTGAAGCTTTCTTT
.,10,TRBV20-1,TRBJ2-5,.,CSARRATQYF,TGCAGTGCTAGACGCGCGACCCAGTACTTC
TRBD2,15,TRBV19,TRBJ2-1,few,CASSISGSSYNEQFF,TGTGCCAGTAGTATTAGCGGGAGCTCCTACAATGAGCAGTTCTTC
TRBD1,14,TRBV6-6,TRBJ1-5,few,CASNQGTGRQPQHF,TGTGCCAGCAACCAAGGGACAGGGCGTCAGCCCCAGCATTTT
TRBD2,17,TRBV5-6,TRBJ2-7,once,CASSLERHGRGSYEQYF,TGTGCCAGCAGCTTGGAGCGTCACGGGAGGGGCTCCTACGAGCAGTACTTC
TRBD1,17,TRBV5-1,TRBJ1-1,.,CASSLARTGRPNTEAFF,TGCGCCAGCAGCTTGGCCCGGACAGGTCGCCCGAACACTGAAGCTTTCTTT
TRBD2,15,TRBV5-1,TRBJ2-1,.,CASSLVAGTYNEQFF,TGCGCCAGCAGCTTAGTAGCGGGGACCTACAATGAGCAGTTCTTC
TRBD1,19,TRBV5-1,TRBJ2-6,.,CASSLFFGQGIPGANVLTF,TGCGCCAGCAGCTTGTTTTTTGGACAGGGTATTCCTGGGGCCAACGTCCTGACTTTC
.,14,TRBV6-5,TRBJ1-5,.,CASRESGANQPQHF,TGTGCCAGTCGGGAGAGCGGGGCGAATCAGCCCCAGCATTTT
.,13,TRBV5-4,TRBJ2-5,.,CATLKDSEETQYF,TGTGCCACGCTGAAGGACAGCGAAGAGACCCAGTACTTC
.,15,TRBV6-5,TRBJ1-6,.,CASHLASNYNSPLHF,TGTGCCAGCCACCTGGCCTCAAACTATAATTCACCCCTCCACTTT
.,16,TRBV4-2,TRBJ2-1,.,CASSQAGQISYNEQFF,TGTGCCAGCAGCCAAGCAGGACAGATTTCCTACAATGAGCAGTTCTTC
TRBD2,16,TRBV5-1,TRBJ2-5,.,CASSLASGGFGGTQYF,TGCGCCAGCAGCTTGGCTAGCGGGGGCTTCGGCGGGACCCAGTACTTC
.,15,TRBV27,TRBJ1-2,.,CASSFGGRAGYGYTF,TGTGCCAGCAGTTTTGGGGGCAGGGCTGGCTATGGCTACACCTTC
.,14,TRBV2,TRBJ1-6,few,CASSEDIGVRPLHF,TGTGCCAGCAGTGAAGATATAGGGGTGAGGCCCCTCCACTTT
TRBD2,19,TRBV7-3,TRBJ2-1,once,CASSFGSSGGPGSYNEQFF,TGTGCCAGCAGCTTCGGTTCTAGCGGGGGGCCGGGCTCCTACAATGAGCAGTTCTTC
.,12,TRBV10-3,TRBJ2-7,.,CAISWRGYEQYF,TGTGCCATCAGCTGGCGGGGCTACGAGCAGTACTTC
.,14,TRBV15,TRBJ1-1,.,CATSSPGTYTEAFF,TGTGCCACCAGCAGCCCGGGGACATACACTGAAGCTTTCTTT
.,16,TRBV5-1,TRBJ2-1,.,CASSRGVPSMVNEQFF,TGCGCCAGCAGCCGAGGAGTGCCTTCAATGGTCAATGAGCAGTTCTTC
.,14,TRBV13,TRBJ1-2,.,CASSPLMSDYGYTF,TGTGCCAGCAGCCCATTAATGAGTGACTATGGCTACACCTTC
.,14,TRBV5-1,TRBJ2-3,.,CASSLHRETDTQYF,TGCGCCAGCAGCTTGCACAGGGAGACAGATACGCAGTATTTT
.,14,TRBV6-1,TRBJ1-5,.,CASSEVDSYQPQHF,TGTGCCAGCAGTGAAGTCGACAGCTATCAGCCCCAGCATTTT
.,14,TRBV9,TRBJ2-5,.,CASSVAQVDGTQYF,TGTGCCAGCAGCGTAGCTCAGGTGGATGGGACCCAGTACTTC
.,16,TRBV18,TRBJ2-2,.,CASSPATGDPTGELFF,TGTGCCAGCTCACCCGCGACAGGAGACCCCACCGGGGAGCTGTTTTTT
TRBD2,13,TRBV5-1,TRBJ2-1,few,CASSLAGDNEQFF,TGCGCCAGCAGCCTAGCGGGAGACAATGAGCAGTTCTTC
TRBD2,16,TRBV9,TRBJ2-7,.,CASSVEAVSGAYEQYF,TGTGCCAGCAGCGTAGAGGCTGTCAGCGGGGCCTACGAGCAGTACTTC